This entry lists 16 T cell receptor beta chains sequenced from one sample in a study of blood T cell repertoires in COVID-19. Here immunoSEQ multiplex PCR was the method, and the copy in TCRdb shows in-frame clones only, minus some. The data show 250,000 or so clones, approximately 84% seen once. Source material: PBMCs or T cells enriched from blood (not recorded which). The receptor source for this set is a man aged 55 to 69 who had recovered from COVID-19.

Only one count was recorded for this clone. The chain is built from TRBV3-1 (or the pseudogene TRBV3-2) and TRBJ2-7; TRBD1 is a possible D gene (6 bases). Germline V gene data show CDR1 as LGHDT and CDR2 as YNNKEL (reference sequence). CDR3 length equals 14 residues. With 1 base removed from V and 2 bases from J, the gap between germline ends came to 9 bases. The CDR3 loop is CASSQGYRAYEQYF. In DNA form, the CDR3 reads TGTGCCAGCAGCCAAGGATACAGGGCCTACGAGCAGTACTTC.

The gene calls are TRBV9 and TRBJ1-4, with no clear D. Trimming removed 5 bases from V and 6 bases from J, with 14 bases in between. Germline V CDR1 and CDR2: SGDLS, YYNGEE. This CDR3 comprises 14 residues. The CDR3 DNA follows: TGTGCCAGCAGTGATGGTCCCTCGGATGAAAAACTGTTTTTT. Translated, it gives CASSDGPSDEKLFF. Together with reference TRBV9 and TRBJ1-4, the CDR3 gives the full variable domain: DSGVTQTPKHLITATGQRVTLRCSPRSGDLSVYWYQQSLDQGLQFLIQYYNGEERAKGNILERFSAQQFPDLHSELNLSSLELGDSALYFCASSDGPSDEKLFFGSGTQLSVL.

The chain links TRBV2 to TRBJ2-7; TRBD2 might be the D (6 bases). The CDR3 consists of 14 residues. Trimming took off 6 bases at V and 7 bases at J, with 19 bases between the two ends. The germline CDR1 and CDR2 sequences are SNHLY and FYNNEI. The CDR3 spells CASSYRDSRSEQYF. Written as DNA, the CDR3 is TGTGCCAGCAGCTACCGGGACTCTAGAAGTGAGCAGTACTTC.

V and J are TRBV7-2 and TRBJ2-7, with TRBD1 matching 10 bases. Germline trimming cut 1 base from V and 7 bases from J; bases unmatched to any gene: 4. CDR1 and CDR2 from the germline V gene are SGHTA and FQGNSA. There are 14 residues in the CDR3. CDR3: CASSLGQGAGEQYF. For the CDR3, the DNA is TGTGCCAGCAGCTTAGGACAGGGGGCCGGGGAGCAGTACTTC.

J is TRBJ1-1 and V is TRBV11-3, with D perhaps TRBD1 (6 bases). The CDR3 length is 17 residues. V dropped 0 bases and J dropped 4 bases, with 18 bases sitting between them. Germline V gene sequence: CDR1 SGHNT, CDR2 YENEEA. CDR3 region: CASSLESRGAISTEAFF. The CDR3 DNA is TGTGCCAGCAGCTTAGAGTCCAGGGGAGCTATTAGCACTGAAGCTTTCTTT.

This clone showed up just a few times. CDR3 in DNA: TGCGCCAGCAGCGCTCAGGGGAATAAGGGCACTGAAGCTTTCTTT. Protein: CASSAQGNKGTEAFF. The chain employs TRBV5-1 and TRBJ1-1; perhaps TRBD1 as D (6 bases). Per germline, CDR1 SGHRS and CDR2 YFSETQ. This CDR3 has 15 residues. The germline V and J ends were trimmed by 4 bases and 4 bases, with 17 bases remaining between them.

CDR3 coding DNA: TGTGCCGTCTCACAGGGCTTCAATCAGCCCCAGCATTTT. The encoded protein is CAVSQGFNQPQHF. J is TRBJ1-5 and V is TRBV19; D may be TRBD1 (6 bases). The CDR3 covers 13 residues. Looked up from germline, CDR1 is LNHDA and CDR2 is SQIVND (reference sequence). Between the trimmed V and J ends, which lost 11 bases and 3 bases, there was a span of 14 bases.

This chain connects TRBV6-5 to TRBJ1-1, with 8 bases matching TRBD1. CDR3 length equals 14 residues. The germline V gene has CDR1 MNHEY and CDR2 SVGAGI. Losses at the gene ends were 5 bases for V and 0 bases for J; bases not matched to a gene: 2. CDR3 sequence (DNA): TGTGCCAGCAGTCTGGGACAGGTGAACACTGAAGCTTTCTTT. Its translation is CASSLGQVNTEAFF.

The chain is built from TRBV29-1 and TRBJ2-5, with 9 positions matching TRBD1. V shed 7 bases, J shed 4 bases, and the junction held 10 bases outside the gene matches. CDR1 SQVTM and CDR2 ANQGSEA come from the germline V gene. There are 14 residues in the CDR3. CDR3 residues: CSAGLGTGRETQYF. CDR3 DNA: TGCAGCGCGGGGCTAGGGACAGGGAGAGAGACCCAGTACTTC.

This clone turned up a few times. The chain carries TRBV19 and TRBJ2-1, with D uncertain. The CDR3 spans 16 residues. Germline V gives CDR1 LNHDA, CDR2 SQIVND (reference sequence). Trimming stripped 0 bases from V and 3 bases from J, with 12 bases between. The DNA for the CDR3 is TGTGCCAGTAGTATAGATGGTCGAGGCGACTACAATGAGCAGTTCTTC. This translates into CASSIDGRGDYNEQFF.

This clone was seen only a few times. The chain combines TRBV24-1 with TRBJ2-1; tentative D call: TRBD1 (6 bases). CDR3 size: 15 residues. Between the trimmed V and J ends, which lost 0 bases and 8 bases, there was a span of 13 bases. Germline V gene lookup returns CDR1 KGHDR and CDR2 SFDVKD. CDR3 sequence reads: CATSDLGSGVHEQFF. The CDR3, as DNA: TGTGCCACCAGTGATTTGGGGTCAGGGGTTCATGAGCAGTTCTTC.

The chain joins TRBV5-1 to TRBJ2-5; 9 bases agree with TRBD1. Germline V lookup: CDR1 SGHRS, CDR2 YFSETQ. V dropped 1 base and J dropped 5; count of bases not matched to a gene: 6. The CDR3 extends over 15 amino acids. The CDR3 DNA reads TGCGCCAGCAGCTTGTCCGGACAGGGGTCTGAGACCCAGTACTTC. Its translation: CASSLSGQGSETQYF.

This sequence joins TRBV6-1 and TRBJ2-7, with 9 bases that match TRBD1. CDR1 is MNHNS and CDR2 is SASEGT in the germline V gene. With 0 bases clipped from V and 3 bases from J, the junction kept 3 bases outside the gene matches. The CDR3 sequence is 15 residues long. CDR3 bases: TGTGCCAGCAGTGAAGCTATGACAGGGGGCTACGAGCAGTACTTC. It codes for CASSEAMTGGYEQYF.

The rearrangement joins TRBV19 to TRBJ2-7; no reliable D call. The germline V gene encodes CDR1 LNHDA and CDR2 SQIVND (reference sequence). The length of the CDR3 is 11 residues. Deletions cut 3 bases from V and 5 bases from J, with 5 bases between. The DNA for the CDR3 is TGTGCCAGTAGTATCAGTGACGAGCAGTACTTC. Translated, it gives CASSISDEQYF.

This CDR3 reads CASSQRGTTDTQYF. As DNA, the CDR3 is TGTGCCAGCAGCCAGCGGGGGACGACAGATACGCAGTATTTT. The chain joins TRBV3-1 (or the pseudogene TRBV3-2) to TRBJ2-3, with 7 bases identical to TRBD2. The length of the CDR3 is 14 residues. From germline, CDR1 is LGHDT and CDR2 YNNKEL (reference sequence). V shed 3 bases, J shed 3 bases, and the junction held 3 bases outside the gene matches.

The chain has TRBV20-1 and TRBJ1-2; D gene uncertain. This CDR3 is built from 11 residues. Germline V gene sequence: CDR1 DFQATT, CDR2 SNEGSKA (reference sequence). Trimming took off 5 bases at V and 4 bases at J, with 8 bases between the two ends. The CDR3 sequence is CSAWAGYGYTF. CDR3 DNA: TGCAGTGCTTGGGCGGGCTATGGCTACACCTTC.